This TCR beta chain was captured in a study of beta chain features in type 1 diabetes. The trim removed 6 bases at V and 4 bases at J, leaving 6 bases unmatched. The CDR3 extends over 13 amino acids. The germline V gene has CDR1 SGHRS and CDR2 YFSETQ. There are a few counts of this clone. The study reverse transcribed the entire isolated RNA, so it sequenced expressed TCRB transcripts. Some clones are missing from TCRdb's copy, which holds only in-frame ones; the method was immunoSEQ multiplex PCR. The data contain 200,000 to 300,000 clones, 27% of them singletons. This chain uses TRBV5-1 with TRBJ2-5; 7 bases fit TRBD2. This receptor was identified in a man aged 30 to 45 in good health. Sequencing input: central memory CD4+ T cells from blood. CDR3 loop: CASTRGGGETQYF. DNA for the CDR3: TGCGCCAGCACCCGCGGGGGAGGAGAGACCCAGTACTTC.